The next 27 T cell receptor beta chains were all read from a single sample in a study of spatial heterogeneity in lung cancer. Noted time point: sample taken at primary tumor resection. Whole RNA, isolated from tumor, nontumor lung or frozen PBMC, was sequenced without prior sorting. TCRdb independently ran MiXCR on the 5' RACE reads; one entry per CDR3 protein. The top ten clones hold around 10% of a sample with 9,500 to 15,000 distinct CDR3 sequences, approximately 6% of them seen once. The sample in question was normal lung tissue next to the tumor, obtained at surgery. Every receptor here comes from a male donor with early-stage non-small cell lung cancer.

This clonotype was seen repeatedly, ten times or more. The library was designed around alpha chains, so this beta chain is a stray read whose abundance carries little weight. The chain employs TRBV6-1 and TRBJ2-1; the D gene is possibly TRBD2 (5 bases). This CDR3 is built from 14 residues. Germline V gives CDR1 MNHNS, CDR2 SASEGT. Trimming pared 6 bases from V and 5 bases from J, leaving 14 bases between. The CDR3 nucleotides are TGTGCCAGCAGGGACTTTGGAGACCACAATGAGCAGTTCTTC. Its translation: CASRDFGDHNEQFF.

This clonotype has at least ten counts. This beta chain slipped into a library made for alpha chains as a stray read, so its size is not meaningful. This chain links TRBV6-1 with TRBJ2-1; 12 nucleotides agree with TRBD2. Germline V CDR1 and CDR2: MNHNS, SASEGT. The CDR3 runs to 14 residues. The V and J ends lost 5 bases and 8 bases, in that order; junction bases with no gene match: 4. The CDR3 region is CASSLAGGPHEQFF. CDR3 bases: TGTGCCAGCAGTCTAGCGGGAGGGCCCCATGAGCAGTTCTTC.

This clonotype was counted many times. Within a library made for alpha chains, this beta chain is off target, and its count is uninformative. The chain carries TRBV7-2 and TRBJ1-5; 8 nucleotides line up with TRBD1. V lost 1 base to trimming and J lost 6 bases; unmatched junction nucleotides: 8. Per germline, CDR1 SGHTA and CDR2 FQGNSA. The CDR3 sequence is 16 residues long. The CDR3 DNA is TGTGCCAGCAGCTTAGAACTCTCAGGACAGGGTCAGCCCCAGCATTTT. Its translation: CASSLELSGQGQPQHF. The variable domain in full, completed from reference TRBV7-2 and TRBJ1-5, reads GAGVSQSPSNKVTEKGKDVELRCDPISGHTALYWYRQSLGQGLEFLIYFQGNSAPDKSGLPSDRFSAERTGGSVSTLTIQRTQQEDSAVYLCASSLELSGQGQPQHFGDGTRLSIL.

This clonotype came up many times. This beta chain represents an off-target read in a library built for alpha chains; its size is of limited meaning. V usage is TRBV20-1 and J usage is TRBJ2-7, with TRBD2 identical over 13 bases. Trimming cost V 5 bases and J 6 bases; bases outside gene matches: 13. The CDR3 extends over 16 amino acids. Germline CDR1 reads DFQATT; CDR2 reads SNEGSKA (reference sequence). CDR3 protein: CSAQGLAGASSGEQYF. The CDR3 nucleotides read TGCAGTGCTCAAGGACTAGCGGGAGCATCATCGGGCGAGCAGTACTTC.

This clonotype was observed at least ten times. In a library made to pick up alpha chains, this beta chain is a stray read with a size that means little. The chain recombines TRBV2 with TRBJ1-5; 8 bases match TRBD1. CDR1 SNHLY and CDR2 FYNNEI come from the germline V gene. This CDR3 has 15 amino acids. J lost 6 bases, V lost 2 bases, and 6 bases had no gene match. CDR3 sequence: CASSERPGGSQPQHF. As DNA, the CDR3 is TGTGCCAGCAGTGAAAGGCCAGGGGGCTCTCAGCCCCAGCATTTT.

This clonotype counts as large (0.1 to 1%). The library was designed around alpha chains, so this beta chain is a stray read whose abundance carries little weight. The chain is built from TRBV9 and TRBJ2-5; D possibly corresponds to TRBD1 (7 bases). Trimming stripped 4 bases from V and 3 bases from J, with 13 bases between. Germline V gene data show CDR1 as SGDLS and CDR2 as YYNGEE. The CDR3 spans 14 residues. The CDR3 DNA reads TGTGCCAGCAGCCCCCAGGGGGGTGAAGAGACCCAGTACTTC. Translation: CASSPQGGEETQYF.

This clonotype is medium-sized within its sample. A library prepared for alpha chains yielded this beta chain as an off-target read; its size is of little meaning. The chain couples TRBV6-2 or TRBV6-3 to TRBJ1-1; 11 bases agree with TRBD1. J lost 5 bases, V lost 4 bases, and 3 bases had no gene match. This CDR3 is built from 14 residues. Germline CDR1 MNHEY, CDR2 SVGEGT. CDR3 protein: CASSLDRGLTEAFF. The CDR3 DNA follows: TGTGCCAGCAGTTTGGACAGGGGGCTGACTGAAGCTTTCTTT.

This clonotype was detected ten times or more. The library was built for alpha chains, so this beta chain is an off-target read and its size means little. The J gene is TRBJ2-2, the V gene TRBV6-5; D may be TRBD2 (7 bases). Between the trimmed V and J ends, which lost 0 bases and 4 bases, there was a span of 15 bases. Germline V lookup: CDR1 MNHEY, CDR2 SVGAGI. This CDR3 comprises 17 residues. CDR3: CASSYSARGRGTGELFF. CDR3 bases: TGTGCCAGCAGTTACTCGGCGCGGGGGCGAGGCACCGGGGAGCTGTTTTTT.

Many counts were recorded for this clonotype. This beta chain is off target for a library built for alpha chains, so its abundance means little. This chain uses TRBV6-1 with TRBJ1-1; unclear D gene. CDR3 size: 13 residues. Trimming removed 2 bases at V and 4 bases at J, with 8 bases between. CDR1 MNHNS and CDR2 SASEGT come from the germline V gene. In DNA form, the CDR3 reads TGTGCCAGCAGTGAATATCCACGCACTGAAGCTTTCTTT. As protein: CASSEYPRTEAFF.

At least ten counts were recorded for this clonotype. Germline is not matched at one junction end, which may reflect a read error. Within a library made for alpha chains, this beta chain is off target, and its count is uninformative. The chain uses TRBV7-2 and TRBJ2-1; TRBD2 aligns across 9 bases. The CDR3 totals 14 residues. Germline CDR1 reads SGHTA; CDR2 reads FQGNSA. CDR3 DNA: TGTGCCAGCAGCCCAGGACTAGCGTACAGTGAGCAGTTCTTC. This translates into CASSPGLAYSEQFF.

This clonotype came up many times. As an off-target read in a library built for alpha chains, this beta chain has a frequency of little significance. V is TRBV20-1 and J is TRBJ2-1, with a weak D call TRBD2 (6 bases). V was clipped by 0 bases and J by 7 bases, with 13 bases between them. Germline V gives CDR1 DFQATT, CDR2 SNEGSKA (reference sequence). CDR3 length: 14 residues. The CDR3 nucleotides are TGCAGTGCTAGAGATGGCGGGGACCCTAATGAGCAGTTCTTC. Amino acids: CSARDGGDPNEQFF.

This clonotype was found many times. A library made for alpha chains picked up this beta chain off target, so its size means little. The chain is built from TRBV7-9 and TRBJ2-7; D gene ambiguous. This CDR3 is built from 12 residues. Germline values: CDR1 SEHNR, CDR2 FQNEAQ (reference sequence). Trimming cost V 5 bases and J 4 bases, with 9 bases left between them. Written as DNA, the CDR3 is TGTGCCAGCAGCCGCGGACGTTACGAGCAGTACTTC. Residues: CASSRGRYEQYF.

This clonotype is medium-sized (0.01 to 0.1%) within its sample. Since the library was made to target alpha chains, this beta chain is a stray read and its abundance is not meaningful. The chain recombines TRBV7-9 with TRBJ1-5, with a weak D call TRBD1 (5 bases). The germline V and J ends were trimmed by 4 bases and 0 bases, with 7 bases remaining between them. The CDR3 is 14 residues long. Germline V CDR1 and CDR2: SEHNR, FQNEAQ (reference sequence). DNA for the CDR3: TGTGCCAGCAGCTCGACAGCTAGCAATCAGCCCCAGCATTTT. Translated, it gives CASSSTASNQPQHF.

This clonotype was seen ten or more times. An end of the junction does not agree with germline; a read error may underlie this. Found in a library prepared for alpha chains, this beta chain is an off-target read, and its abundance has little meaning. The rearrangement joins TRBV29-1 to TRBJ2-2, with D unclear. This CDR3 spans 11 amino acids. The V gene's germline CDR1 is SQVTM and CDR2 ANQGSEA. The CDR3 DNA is TGCAGCGGTGAAATCACCGGGGAGCTGTTTTTT. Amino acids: CSGEITGELFF.

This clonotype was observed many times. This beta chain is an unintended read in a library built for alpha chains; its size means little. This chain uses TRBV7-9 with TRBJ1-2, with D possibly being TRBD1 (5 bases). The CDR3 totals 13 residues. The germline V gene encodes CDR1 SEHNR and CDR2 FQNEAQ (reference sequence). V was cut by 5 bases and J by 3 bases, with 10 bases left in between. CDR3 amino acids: CASSGGSDYGYTF. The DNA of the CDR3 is TGTGCCAGCAGCGGGGGATCGGACTATGGCTACACCTTC.

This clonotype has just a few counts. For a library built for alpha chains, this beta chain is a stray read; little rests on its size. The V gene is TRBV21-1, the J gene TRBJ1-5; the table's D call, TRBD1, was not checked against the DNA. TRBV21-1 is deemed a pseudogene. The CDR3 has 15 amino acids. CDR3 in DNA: TGTGCCAGCAGCACTGGACAGGGAAAGGATCAGCCCCAGCATTTT. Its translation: CASSTGQGKDQPQHF.

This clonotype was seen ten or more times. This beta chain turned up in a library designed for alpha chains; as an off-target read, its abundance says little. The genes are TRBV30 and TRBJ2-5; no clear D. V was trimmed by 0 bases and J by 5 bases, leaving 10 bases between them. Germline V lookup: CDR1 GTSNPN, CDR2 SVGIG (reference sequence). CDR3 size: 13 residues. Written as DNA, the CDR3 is TGTGCCTGGAGTGTACTATGGGCCGAGACCCAGTACTTC. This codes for CAWSVLWAETQYF.

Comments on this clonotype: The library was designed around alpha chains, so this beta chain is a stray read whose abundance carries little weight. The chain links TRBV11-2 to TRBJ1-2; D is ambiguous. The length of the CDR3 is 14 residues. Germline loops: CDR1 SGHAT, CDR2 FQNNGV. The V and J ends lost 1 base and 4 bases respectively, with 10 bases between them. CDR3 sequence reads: CASSLGHLGYGYTF. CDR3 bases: TGTGCCAGCAGCTTAGGTCATCTTGGCTATGGCTACACCTTC.

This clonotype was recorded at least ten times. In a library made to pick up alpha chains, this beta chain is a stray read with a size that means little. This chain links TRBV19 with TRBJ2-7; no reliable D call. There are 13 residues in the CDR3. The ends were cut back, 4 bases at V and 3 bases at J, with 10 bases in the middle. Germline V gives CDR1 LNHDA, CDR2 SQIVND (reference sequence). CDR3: CASSRHSSYEQYF. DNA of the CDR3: TGTGCCAGTAGTAGACACTCTAGCTACGAGCAGTACTTC.

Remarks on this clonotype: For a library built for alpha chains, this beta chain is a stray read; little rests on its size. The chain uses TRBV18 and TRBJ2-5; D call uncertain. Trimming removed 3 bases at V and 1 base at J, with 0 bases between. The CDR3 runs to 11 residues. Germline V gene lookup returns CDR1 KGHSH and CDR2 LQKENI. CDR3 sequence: CASSPQETQYF. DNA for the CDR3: TGTGCCAGCTCACCCCAAGAGACCCAGTACTTC.

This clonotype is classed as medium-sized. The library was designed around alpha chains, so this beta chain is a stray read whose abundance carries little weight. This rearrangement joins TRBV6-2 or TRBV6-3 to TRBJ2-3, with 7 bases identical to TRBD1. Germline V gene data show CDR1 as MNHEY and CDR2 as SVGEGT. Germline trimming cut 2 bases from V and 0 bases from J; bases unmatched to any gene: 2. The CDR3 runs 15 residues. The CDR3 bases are TGTGCCAGCAGTTACCGGGACAGAAGCACAGATACGCAGTATTTT. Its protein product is CASSYRDRSTDTQYF.

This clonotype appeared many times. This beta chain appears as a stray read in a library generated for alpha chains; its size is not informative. The CDR3 DNA follows: TGTGCCAGCTCACCGGGGGCGACCGGAATCGGCGAGCAGTACTTC. It yields the protein CASSPGATGIGEQYF. This chain joins TRBV9 and TRBJ2-7, with D tentatively TRBD1 or TRBD2 (6 bases each). Germline CDR1 is SGDLS and CDR2 is YYNGEE. Deletions cut 7 bases from V and 6 bases from J, with 23 bases between. This CDR3 spans 15 amino acids.

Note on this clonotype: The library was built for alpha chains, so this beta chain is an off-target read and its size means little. The CDR3 loop is CATSDFGTGDRDTQYF. CDR3 sequence (DNA): TGTGCCACCAGTGATTTTGGAACTGGGGATCGTGATACGCAGTATTTT. J is TRBJ2-3 and V is TRBV24-1; D gene ambiguous. Trimming removed 1 base at V and 6 bases at J, with 16 bases between. The germline V gene encodes CDR1 KGHDR and CDR2 SFDVKD. This CDR3 spans 16 amino acids.

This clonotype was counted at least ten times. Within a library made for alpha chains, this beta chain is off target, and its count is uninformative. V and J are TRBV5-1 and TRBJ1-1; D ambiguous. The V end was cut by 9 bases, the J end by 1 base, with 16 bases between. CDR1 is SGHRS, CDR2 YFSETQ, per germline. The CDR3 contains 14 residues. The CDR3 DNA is TGCGCCACCCGCTTATCCCTGGGGAACACTGAAGCTTTCTTT. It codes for CATRLSLGNTEAFF.

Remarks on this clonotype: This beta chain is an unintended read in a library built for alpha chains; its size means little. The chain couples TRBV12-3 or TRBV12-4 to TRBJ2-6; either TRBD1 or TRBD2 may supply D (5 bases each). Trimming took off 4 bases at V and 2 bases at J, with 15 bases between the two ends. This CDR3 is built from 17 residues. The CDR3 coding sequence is TGTGCCAGCAGTTCAACAACGCAGGGAGCTGGGGCCAACGTCCTGACTTTC. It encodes CASSSTTQGAGANVLTF.

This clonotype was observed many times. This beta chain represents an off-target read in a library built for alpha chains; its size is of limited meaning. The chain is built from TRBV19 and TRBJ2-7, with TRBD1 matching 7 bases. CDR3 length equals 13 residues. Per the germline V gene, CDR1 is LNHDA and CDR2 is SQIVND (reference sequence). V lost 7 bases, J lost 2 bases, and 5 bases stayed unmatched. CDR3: CASNGDSPYEQYF. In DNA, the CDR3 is TGTGCCAGTAACGGGGACAGTCCCTACGAGCAGTACTTC. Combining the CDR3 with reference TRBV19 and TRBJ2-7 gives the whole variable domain DGGITQSPKYLFRKEGQNVTLSCEQNLNHDAMYWYRQDPGQGLRLIYYSQIVNDFQKGDIAEGYSVSREKKESFPLTVTSAQKNPTAFYLCASNGDSPYEQYFGPGTRLTVT.

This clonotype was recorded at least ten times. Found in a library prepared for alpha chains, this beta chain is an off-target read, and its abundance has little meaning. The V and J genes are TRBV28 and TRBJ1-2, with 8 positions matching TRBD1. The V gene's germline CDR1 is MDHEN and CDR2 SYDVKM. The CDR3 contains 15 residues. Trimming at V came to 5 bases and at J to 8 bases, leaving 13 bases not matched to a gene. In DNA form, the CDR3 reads TGTGCCAGCAGTACCCCCGGTGGACAGGGCGAAGGCTACACCTTC. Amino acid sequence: CASSTPGGQGEGYTF.